These T cell receptor beta chains were read from a single sample in a study of Ad26.COV2.S vaccination and SARS-CoV-2 variants. The repertoire was sequenced with immunoSEQ multiplex PCR; TCRdb's copy has only in-frame clones and lacks some. The table records about 370,000 clones, 70% to 90% of them present only once. Source: peripheral blood, taken in a trial of Ad26.COV2.S vaccine versus placebo. The receptor set was obtained from a person aged 18-60 years who received the Ad26.COV2.S COVID-19 vaccine or a placebo. Each CDR3 is given with its conserved first and last residue. The order of the fields is D gene, CDR3 length, J gene, V gene, clone size, CDR3 protein, CDR3 DNA. D genes are given only for firm matches. Where a row states a size, it is once, few, many or the class of an expanded clone; other rows omit it.

d_call: -
cdr3_length: 15
j_call: TRBJ1-5
v_call: TRBV2
clone_size: -
cdr3_aa: CASSPWQGINQPQHF
cdr3_nt: TGTGCCAGCAGCCCGTGGCAGGGTATCAATCAGCCCCAGCATTTT

d_call: -
cdr3_length: 14
j_call: TRBJ2-2
v_call: TRBV19
clone_size: -
cdr3_aa: CASSIMGATGELFF
cdr3_nt: TGTGCCAGTAGTATAATGGGGGCCACCGGGGAGCTGTTTTTT

d_call: -
cdr3_length: 14
j_call: TRBJ1-1
v_call: TRBV3-1/TRBV3-2
clone_size: -
cdr3_aa: CASSQGARSTEAFF
cdr3_nt: TGTGCCAGCAGCCAAGGGGCGAGGAGCACTGAAGCTTTCTTT

d_call: -
cdr3_length: 15
j_call: TRBJ1-3
v_call: TRBV3-1/TRBV3-2
clone_size: -
cdr3_aa: CASSQDGVPGNTIYF
cdr3_nt: TGTGCCAGCAGCCAAGATGGGGTACCTGGAAACACCATATATTTT

d_call: -
cdr3_length: 13
j_call: TRBJ1-1
v_call: TRBV25-1
clone_size: -
cdr3_aa: CASSEFREARAFF
cdr3_nt: TGTGCCAGCAGTGAATTTCGGGAAGCAAGAGCTTTCTTT

d_call: TRBD1
cdr3_length: 15
j_call: TRBJ1-5
v_call: TRBV2
clone_size: once
cdr3_aa: CASSVTGGSNQPQHF
cdr3_nt: TGTGCCAGCAGTGTGACAGGGGGTAGCAATCAGCCCCAGCATTTT

d_call: -
cdr3_length: 14
j_call: TRBJ1-1
v_call: TRBV15
clone_size: -
cdr3_aa: CATSPPPLNTEAFF
cdr3_nt: TGTGCCACCAGCCCCCCACCGCTGAACACTGAAGCTTTCTTT

d_call: -
cdr3_length: 14
j_call: TRBJ1-5
v_call: TRBV27
clone_size: -
cdr3_aa: CASSPGTYNQPQHF
cdr3_nt: TGTGCCAGCAGCCCCGGGACGTACAATCAGCCCCAGCATTTT

d_call: -
cdr3_length: 14
j_call: TRBJ1-5
v_call: TRBV28
clone_size: -
cdr3_aa: CASKGSGSNQPQHF
cdr3_nt: TGTGCCAGCAAAGGGAGCGGTAGCAATCAGCCCCAGCATTTT

d_call: TRBD1
cdr3_length: 11
j_call: TRBJ1-1
v_call: TRBV19
clone_size: -
cdr3_aa: CASGQGLEAFF
cdr3_nt: TGTGCCAGTGGACAGGGCCTTGAAGCTTTCTTT

d_call: -
cdr3_length: 17
j_call: TRBJ2-1
v_call: TRBV7-2
clone_size: once
cdr3_aa: CASSPWAQRSSYNEQFF
cdr3_nt: TGTGCCAGCAGCCCATGGGCCCAGAGGAGCTCCTACAATGAGCAGTTCTTC

d_call: -
cdr3_length: 16
j_call: TRBJ1-2
v_call: TRBV7-8
clone_size: -
cdr3_aa: CASSLGRRMRNYGYTF
cdr3_nt: TGTGCCAGCAGCTTAGGACGTCGGATGCGTAACTATGGCTACACCTTC

d_call: -
cdr3_length: 13
j_call: TRBJ1-1
v_call: TRBV12-3/TRBV12-4
clone_size: -
cdr3_aa: CASSLEVNTEAFF
cdr3_nt: TGTGCCAGCAGTTTAGAGGTGAACACTGAAGCTTTCTTT

d_call: TRBD2
cdr3_length: 13
j_call: TRBJ2-3
v_call: TRBV7-2
clone_size: -
cdr3_aa: CASSLSGDPKQYF
cdr3_nt: TGTGCCAGCAGCTTAAGCGGGGATCCGAAGCAGTATTTT

d_call: -
cdr3_length: 12
j_call: TRBJ1-3
v_call: TRBV10-3
clone_size: -
cdr3_aa: CATESSGNTIYF
cdr3_nt: TGTGCCACCGAGTCCTCTGGAAACACCATATATTTT

d_call: -
cdr3_length: 14
j_call: TRBJ1-4
v_call: TRBV15
clone_size: -
cdr3_aa: CATSRDRGGEKLFF
cdr3_nt: TGTGCCACCAGCAGAGACAGGGGTGGGGAAAAACTGTTTTTT

d_call: -
cdr3_length: 12
j_call: TRBJ1-1
v_call: TRBV5-5
clone_size: -
cdr3_aa: CASSLRGTEAFF
cdr3_nt: TGTGCCAGCAGCTTGCGGGGCACTGAAGCTTTCTTT

d_call: -
cdr3_length: 14
j_call: TRBJ2-7
v_call: TRBV11-2
clone_size: once
cdr3_aa: CASSLDGYAYEQYF
cdr3_nt: TGTGCCAGCAGCTTAGACGGCTACGCCTACGAGCAGTACTTC

d_call: -
cdr3_length: 15
j_call: TRBJ1-2
v_call: TRBV5-4
clone_size: -
cdr3_aa: CASSLGTTGYYGYTF
cdr3_nt: TGTGCCAGCAGCTTGGGGACCACAGGGTACTATGGCTACACCTTC

d_call: TRBD2
cdr3_length: 18
j_call: TRBJ2-2
v_call: TRBV6-2/TRBV6-3
clone_size: -
cdr3_aa: CASSPRRSGGANTGELFF
cdr3_nt: TGTGCCAGCAGCCCTCGGAGGAGCGGGGGGGCGAACACCGGGGAGCTGTTTTTT

d_call: TRBD1
cdr3_length: 15
j_call: TRBJ2-7
v_call: TRBV6-2/TRBV6-3
clone_size: -
cdr3_aa: CASSYEQGAPYEQYF
cdr3_nt: TGTGCCAGCAGTTATGAACAGGGGGCTCCCTACGAGCAGTACTTC

d_call: TRBD1
cdr3_length: 17
j_call: TRBJ2-2
v_call: TRBV4-1
clone_size: -
cdr3_aa: CASSQVRTGTDTGELFF
cdr3_nt: TGCGCCAGCAGCCAAGTTAGGACAGGGACGGACACCGGGGAGCTGTTTTTT

d_call: -
cdr3_length: 13
j_call: TRBJ1-5
v_call: TRBV20-1
clone_size: -
cdr3_aa: CSASKSRDGPQHF
cdr3_nt: TGCAGTGCTAGTAAATCACGGGACGGGCCCCAGCATTTT

d_call: -
cdr3_length: 16
j_call: TRBJ2-5
v_call: TRBV3-1/TRBV3-2
clone_size: -
cdr3_aa: CASSQDQDGGQETQYF
cdr3_nt: TGTGCCAGCAGCCAAGATCAGGACGGGGGCCAAGAGACCCAGTACTTC

d_call: TRBD1
cdr3_length: 13
j_call: TRBJ1-2
v_call: TRBV6-5
clone_size: -
cdr3_aa: CASSRTRTGGYTF
cdr3_nt: TGTGCCAGCAGCCGAACACGGACAGGAGGCTACACCTTC

d_call: TRBD2
cdr3_length: 19
j_call: TRBJ2-4
v_call: TRBV19
clone_size: -
cdr3_aa: CASSSPGLAGGQNKNIQYF
cdr3_nt: TGTGCCAGTAGTTCCCCGGGACTAGCGGGGGGCCAGAACAAAAACATTCAGTACTTC

d_call: -
cdr3_length: 14
j_call: TRBJ1-2
v_call: TRBV2
clone_size: -
cdr3_aa: CASSEALGTYGYTF
cdr3_nt: TGTGCCAGCAGTGAAGCACTAGGGACCTATGGCTACACCTTC

d_call: -
cdr3_length: 14
j_call: TRBJ1-2
v_call: TRBV2
clone_size: -
cdr3_aa: CASREGPSMYGYTF
cdr3_nt: TGTGCCAGCAGAGAGGGTCCCTCTATGTATGGCTACACCTTC

d_call: TRBD1
cdr3_length: 16
j_call: TRBJ2-3
v_call: TRBV19
clone_size: -
cdr3_aa: CASSDRGQGGTDTQYF
cdr3_nt: TGTGCCAGTAGTGATCGTGGACAGGGAGGAACAGATACGCAGTATTTT

d_call: -
cdr3_length: 13
j_call: TRBJ2-1
v_call: TRBV19
clone_size: -
cdr3_aa: CASRGDRNNEQFF
cdr3_nt: TGTGCCAGTAGAGGGGACCGTAACAATGAGCAGTTCTTC

d_call: -
cdr3_length: 12
j_call: TRBJ2-3
v_call: TRBV14
clone_size: -
cdr3_aa: CASSQDRRAQYF
cdr3_nt: TGTGCCAGCAGCCAAGATAGGCGGGCGCAGTATTTT